This is a list of T cell receptor beta chains from one sample in a study of blood T cell repertoires in COVID-19. Only in-frame clones appear in the TCRdb table, and some are missing; sequencing was by immunoSEQ multiplex PCR. The sample has 200,000 to 250,000 clones; about 87% are singletons. What was sequenced was peripheral blood. The origin of the receptors is a man aged 55 to 69 who had recovered from COVID-19. Each CDR3 is given with its conserved first and last residue. A D gene is named only where the DNA matches it firmly. Clone size appears in some rows only: once, few, many, or a class for an expanded clone.

v_call: TRBV7-2; d_call: TRBD2; j_call: TRBJ2-1; clone_size: .; cdr3_aa: CASRVERGGIEFF; cdr3_nt: TGTGCCAGCAGAGTCGAGCGGGGGGGCATCGAGTTCTTC
v_call: TRBV28; d_call: TRBD1; j_call: TRBJ1-5; clone_size: .; cdr3_aa: CASSPGQARQPQHF; cdr3_nt: TGTGCCAGCTCCCCGGGACAGGCTCGTCAGCCCCAGCATTTT
v_call: TRBV5-1; d_call: .; j_call: TRBJ2-7; clone_size: .; cdr3_aa: CASSSSYEQYF; cdr3_nt: TGCGCCAGCAGCTCATCCTACGAGCAGTACTTC
v_call: TRBV5-1; d_call: TRBD2; j_call: TRBJ2-7; clone_size: .; cdr3_aa: CASSVGTSASSYEQYF; cdr3_nt: TGCGCCAGCAGCGTAGGGACTAGCGCTAGCTCCTACGAGCAGTACTTC
v_call: TRBV28; d_call: .; j_call: TRBJ1-4; clone_size: .; cdr3_aa: CASGSGRGGSEKLFF; cdr3_nt: TGTGCCAGCGGGTCCGGTCGGGGTGGGAGTGAAAAACTGTTTTTT
v_call: TRBV7-8; d_call: .; j_call: TRBJ2-7; clone_size: .; cdr3_aa: CASSLVPGEDEQYF; cdr3_nt: TGTGCCAGCAGCTTAGTCCCAGGGGAAGACGAGCAGTACTTC
v_call: TRBV7-2; d_call: .; j_call: TRBJ1-5; clone_size: .; cdr3_aa: CASSTWTLSSNQPQHF; cdr3_nt: TGTGCCAGCAGCACGTGGACACTCTCAAGCAATCAGCCCCAGCATTTT
v_call: TRBV7-9; d_call: TRBD2; j_call: TRBJ2-7; clone_size: once; cdr3_aa: CASSVSSGAGYEQYF; cdr3_nt: TGTGCCAGCAGCGTCTCCAGCGGGGCTGGATACGAGCAGTACTTC
v_call: TRBV7-8; d_call: .; j_call: TRBJ2-7; clone_size: once; cdr3_aa: CASSPPAGRTYEQYF; cdr3_nt: TGTGCCAGCAGCCCTCCGGCAGGGCGTACCTACGAGCAGTACTTC
v_call: TRBV24-1; d_call: .; j_call: TRBJ2-7; clone_size: .; cdr3_aa: CATSKSGSYEQYF; cdr3_nt: TGTGCCACCAGTAAGAGCGGCTCCTACGAGCAGTACTTC
v_call: TRBV30; d_call: .; j_call: TRBJ1-4; clone_size: .; cdr3_aa: CAWSVLGRARGEKLFF; cdr3_nt: TGTGCCTGGAGTGTACTCGGGAGGGCGCGGGGCGAAAAACTGTTTTTT